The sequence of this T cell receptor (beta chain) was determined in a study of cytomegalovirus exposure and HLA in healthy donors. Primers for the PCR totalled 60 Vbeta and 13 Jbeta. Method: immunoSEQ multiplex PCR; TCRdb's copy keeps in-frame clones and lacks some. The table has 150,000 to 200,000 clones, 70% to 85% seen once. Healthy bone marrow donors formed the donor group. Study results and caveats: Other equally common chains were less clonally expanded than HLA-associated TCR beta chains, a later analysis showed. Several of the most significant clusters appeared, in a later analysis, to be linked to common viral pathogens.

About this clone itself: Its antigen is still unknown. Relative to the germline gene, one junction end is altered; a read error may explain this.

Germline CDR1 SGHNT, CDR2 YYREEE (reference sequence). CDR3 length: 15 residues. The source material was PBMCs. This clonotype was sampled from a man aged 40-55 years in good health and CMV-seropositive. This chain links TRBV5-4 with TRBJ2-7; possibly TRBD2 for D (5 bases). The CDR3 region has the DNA TGCGCCAGCAGCCAAGATCGGGTTGAGGGCTCCGAGCAGTACTTC. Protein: CASSQDRVEGSEQYF.